This TCR beta chain was captured in a study of shared clonotypes between healthy human individuals. On the study more broadly: Two women and a few men aged 18 to 49 served as donors. Study-wide results and limits: Relative to clonotypes present in all four donors, those not shared had lower generation probabilities. The naive CD4 repertoires of a handful of donors were compared, and around 4.9% of clonotypes were shared. Memory subsets generally showed lower estimated richness than naive subsets.

A remark on this clone: Its specificity is not known.

Assay used: immunoSEQ multiplex PCR; TCRdb lists only in-frame clones, some missing. Among roughly 2.1 million clones listed, 90% to 95% were seen once. In the naive CD8 group, cells lacked CD45RO and were positively selected for CCR7, so terminally differentiated effector memory CD45RA+ cells were left out. The sequenced material came from naive CD8+ T cells from PBMCs. The source is a man aged 18 to 29 in good health. Some clones in this sample may be carry-over from other donors' samples.

CDR3 protein: CAWSSGRSNTGELFF. CDR3 nucleotides: TGTGCCTGGAGTAGCGGGAGGTCGAACACCGGGGAGCTGTTTTTT. The chain couples TRBV30 to TRBJ2-2, with 9 bases that match TRBD2. The V gene's germline CDR1 is GTSNPN and CDR2 SVGIG (reference sequence). The CDR3 runs 15 residues. V was pared by 2 bases and J by 0 bases, with 1 base of the junction left unmatched. The full variable domain, with the rest looked up from reference TRBV30 and TRBJ2-2, is SQTIHQWPATLVQPVGSPLSLECTVEGTSNPNLYWYRQAAGRGLQLLFYSVGIGQISSEVPQNLSASRPQDRQFILSSKKLLLSDSGFYLCAWSSGRSNTGELFFGEGSRLTVL.